The 13 T cell receptor beta chains below were found in one sample sequenced in a study of T cell clones after liver transplantation. Using immunoSEQ multiplex PCR, the repertoire was profiled, and TCRdb retains in-frame clones only, with some absent. The sample has roughly 97,000 clones; roughly 80% are singletons. Source: CD4+ T cells from blood, taken before liver transplant. The receptors were sampled from a human donor who received a liver transplant.

The sample holds one count of this clone. The gene calls are TRBV25-1 and TRBJ2-1, with no clear D. V was shortened by 0 bases and J by 1 base, with 7 bases between the two germline ends. The CDR3 extends over 15 amino acids. Germline CDR1 and CDR2: MGHDK and SYGVNS. In DNA, the CDR3 is TGTGCCAGCAGTGAATACAAGGGTTCCTACAATGAGCAGTTCTTC. This encodes CASSEYKGSYNEQFF.

The chain combines TRBV6-6 with TRBJ1-2, with TRBD1 identical over 8 bases. Trimming removed 6 bases from V and 4 bases from J; junction bases left unmatched: 10. Germline lookup yields CDR1 MNHNY and CDR2 SVGAGI (reference sequence). The CDR3 has 15 residues. The DNA for the CDR3 is TGTGCCAGCAGCGAAAGGACAGGGAGTTTCTATGGCTACACCTTC. This codes for CASSERTGSFYGYTF.

The J gene is TRBJ2-2, the V gene TRBV19; 7 bases agree with TRBD2. This CDR3 spans 14 amino acids. Germline trimming cut 7 bases from V and 6 bases from J; bases unmatched to any gene: 8. Germline CDR1 and CDR2: LNHDA and SQIVND (reference sequence). The CDR3 spells CASIYPGGSGELFF. Here the CDR3 DNA reads TGTGCCAGTATCTATCCCGGGGGGTCCGGGGAGCTGTTTTTT. The full variable domain, with the rest looked up from reference TRBV19 and TRBJ2-2, is DGGITQSPKYLFRKEGQNVTLSCEQNLNHDAMYWYRQDPGQGLRLIYYSQIVNDFQKGDIAEGYSVSREKKESFPLTVTSAQKNPTAFYLCASIYPGGSGELFFGEGSRLTVL.

The V and J genes are TRBV10-1 and TRBJ2-7; 8 nucleotides agree with TRBD2. Germline-derived CDR1 and CDR2 are WNHNN and SYGVQD (reference sequence). V lost 0 bases to trimming and J lost 7 bases; unmatched junction nucleotides: 8. This CDR3 is built from 15 residues. The CDR3 region is CASSESYTSGGEQYF. CDR3 bases: TGCGCCAGCAGTGAGTCCTACACTAGCGGAGGGGAGCAGTACTTC.

V is TRBV19 and J is TRBJ2-4; D unresolved. Per the germline V gene, CDR1 is LNHDA and CDR2 is SQIVND (reference sequence). V was shortened by 8 bases and J by 8 bases, with 13 bases between the two germline ends. The CDR3 consists of 12 residues. CDR3 amino acids: CASRDLLDIQYF. The CDR3 bases are TGTGCCAGTCGAGATTTACTGGACATTCAGTACTTC.

The chain uses TRBV18 and TRBJ2-6, with a tentative D call TRBD2 (5 bases). Trimming cost V 3 bases and J 0 bases, with 9 bases left between them. Germline V CDR1 and CDR2: KGHSH, LQKENI. The CDR3 loop spans 16 amino acids. CDR3 sequence (DNA): TGTGCCAGCTCACCGGGTGGGAGCTCTGGGGCCAACGTCCTGACTTTC. Its protein product is CASSPGGSSGANVLTF.

The chain couples TRBV5-4 to TRBJ1-3, with D unclear. V dropped 0 bases and J dropped 0 bases, with 7 bases sitting between them. The CDR3 sequence is 15 residues long. The germline V gene encodes CDR1 SGHNT and CDR2 YYREEE (reference sequence). The CDR3 protein is CASSLGGGSGNTIYF. CDR3 DNA: TGTGCCAGCAGCTTGGGGGGAGGCTCTGGAAACACCATATATTTT. The full variable domain, completed using reference TRBV5-4 and TRBJ1-3, is ETGVTQSPTHLIKTRGQQVTLRCSSQSGHNTVSWYQQALGQGPQFIFQYYREEENGRGNFPPRFSGLQFPNYSSELNVNALELDDSALYLCASSLGGGSGNTIYFGEGSWLTVV.

There are a few counts of this clone. The chain combines TRBV18 with TRBJ2-2, with D perhaps matching TRBD1 or TRBD2 (5 bases each). This CDR3 is 15 amino acids long. V was clipped by 3 bases and J by 3 bases, with 11 bases between them. CDR1 is KGHSH, CDR2 LQKENI, per germline. CDR3 residues: CASSPPGRYTGELFF. In DNA form, the CDR3 reads TGTGCCAGCTCACCGCCGGGACGGTACACCGGGGAGCTGTTTTTT.

This CDR3 is CASSLETSGRRVSEQFF. In nucleotides, the CDR3 is TGTGCCAGCAGCTTGGAGACTAGCGGGAGGAGAGTAAGCGAGCAGTTCTTC. The gene calls are TRBV5-4 and TRBJ2-1; 13 bases fit TRBD2. Germline V gene lookup returns CDR1 SGHNT and CDR2 YYREEE (reference sequence). Unmatched junction bases numbered 10, after V lost 0 bases and J lost 10 bases. CDR3 length: 17 residues.

The V and J genes are TRBV18 and TRBJ1-5; no clear D gene. The germline gives CDR1 KGHSH, CDR2 LQKENI. Trimming took off 5 bases at V and 3 bases at J, with 11 bases between the two ends. CDR3 length: 14 amino acids. Here the CDR3 reads CASSLGRNNQPQHF. The CDR3 DNA reads as TGTGCCAGCTCATTAGGACGTAACAATCAGCCCCAGCATTTT.

The chain has TRBV5-1 and TRBJ2-2; weak D call: TRBD1 (6 bases). Trimming stripped 4 bases from V and 7 bases from J, with 14 bases between. The CDR3 is 14 amino acids. Germline CDR1 reads SGHRS; CDR2 reads YFSETQ. CDR3 sequence reads: CASSETGKVGELFF. The DNA of the CDR3 is TGCGCCAGCAGCGAAACAGGGAAGGTCGGGGAGCTGTTTTTT.

This chain connects TRBV9 to TRBJ2-1, with TRBD2 as a possible D gene (5 bases). The CDR3 extends over 13 amino acids. CDR1 SGDLS and CDR2 YYNGEE come from the germline V gene. Trimming left V 6 bases short and J 8 bases short, with 15 bases between. CDR3 nucleotide sequence: TGTGCCAGCACCCGGACTTTTTCCGATGAGCAGTTCTTC. Protein sequence: CASTRTFSDEQFF.

In nucleotides, the CDR3 is TGTGCCAGCCGCCCTACGATTCGAGAGACCCAGTACTTC. Translation: CASRPTIRETQYF. This chain uses TRBV6-5 with TRBJ2-5, with D hard to call. With 8 bases removed from V and 4 bases from J, the gap between germline ends came to 14 bases. There are 13 residues in the CDR3. Germline values: CDR1 MNHEY, CDR2 SVGAGI.